A selection of T cell receptor beta chains follows, all from one sample in a study of blood T cell repertoires in COVID-19. Assay: immunoSEQ multiplex PCR; the TCRdb copy retains only in-frame clones and omits some. The sample carries a few hundred thousand clones, 85% to 90% recorded once. Sequencing was done on a sample of PBMCs or T cells enriched from blood (not recorded which). The source of these receptors is a woman in her 30s who had been exposed to COVID-19. Each CDR3 is given with its conserved first and last residue. D genes are given only for firm matches. Clone size is not always given. Where it is, it says once, few, many or a class for expanded clones.

TRBJ2-7 TRBD1 . TRBV6-5 15 CASSYGGTGFNEQYF TGTGCCAGCAGTTACGGGGGGACAGGGTTCAACGAGCAGTACTTC
TRBJ1-1 . . TRBV19 15 CASSIAGNMNTEAFF TGTGCCAGTAGTATTGCAGGGAACATGAACACTGAAGCTTTCTTT
TRBJ1-2 . . TRBV15 13 CATSREGSYGYTF TGTGCCACCAGCAGAGAAGGGAGCTATGGCTACACCTTC
TRBJ2-2 TRBD2 . TRBV9 17 CASSGDLAGEGAGELFF TGTGCCAGCAGCGGCGACCTAGCGGGAGAAGGGGCCGGGGAGCTGTTTTTT
TRBJ2-7 TRBD1 . TRBV7-9 15 CASSSTRDRGWEQYF TGTGCCAGCAGCTCAACGCGGGACAGGGGTTGGGAGCAGTACTTC
TRBJ1-1 . . TRBV9 13 CASSGQMNTEAFF TGTGCCAGCAGCGGACAGATGAACACTGAAGCTTTCTTT
TRBJ2-7 . . TRBV6-5 15 CASSYVMGGSYEQYF TGTGCCAGCAGTTACGTCATGGGGGGTTCCTACGAGCAGTACTTC
TRBJ2-7 TRBD2 . TRBV11-2 17 CASSSPGLAFGFYEQYF TGTGCCAGCAGCTCTCCGGGACTAGCGTTCGGCTTCTACGAGCAGTACTTC
TRBJ2-7 TRBD1 . TRBV28 16 CASSSGQGARGYEQYF TGTGCCAGCAGTTCGGGACAGGGGGCGAGGGGTTACGAGCAGTACTTC
TRBJ1-3 . few TRBV28 15 CASAPGPVPLNTIYF TGTGCCAGTGCCCCAGGGCCCGTCCCCCTAAACACCATATATTTT
TRBJ1-5 . . TRBV19 15 CASSIGVAGNQPQHF TGTGCCAGTAGTATAGGGGTGGCGGGCAATCAGCCCCAGCATTTT
TRBJ2-5 TRBD2 . TRBV5-1 16 CASSLWASGVAKTQYF TGCGCCAGCAGCTTGTGGGCTAGCGGGGTGGCTAAGACCCAGTACTTC
TRBJ2-1 TRBD1 . TRBV7-3 15 CAGSSQGASYNEQFF TGTGCCGGCAGCTCTCAGGGGGCGTCATACAATGAGCAGTTCTTC
TRBJ1-2 . . TRBV28 14 CASSSPDRPYGYTF TGTGCCAGCAGCTCTCCGGACAGACCCTATGGCTACACCTTC
TRBJ1-5 . . TRBV20-1 14 CSASSPGGNQPQHF TGCAGTGCTAGTAGTCCCGGGGGCAATCAGCCCCAGCATTTT
TRBJ2-3 . . TRBV19 14 CASSIGLQGGTQYF TGTGCCAGTAGTATAGGGCTACAGGGAGGGACGCAGTATTTT
TRBJ2-5 TRBD1 . TRBV5-6 14 CASSPTGQGETQYF TGTGCCAGCAGCCCAACAGGACAGGGAGAGACCCAGTACTTC
TRBJ2-2 TRBD1 few TRBV7-9 15 CASSPGDRVTGELFF TGTGCCAGCAGCCCAGGGGACAGGGTCACCGGGGAGCTGTTTTTT
TRBJ1-2 TRBD1 . TRBV3-1/TRBV3-2 17 CASSQDRDRGRSRGYTF TGTGCCAGCAGCCAAGATCGGGACAGGGGGCGAAGTCGGGGCTACACCTTC
TRBJ2-2 TRBD2 . TRBV10-1 14 CASSVLASAGELFF TGCGCCAGCAGTGTACTAGCGTCCGCCGGGGAGCTGTTTTTT
TRBJ1-2 TRBD1 . TRBV7-9 12 CASDRGSYGYTF TGTGCCAGCGACAGGGGCTCTTATGGCTACACCTTC
TRBJ2-3 . . TRBV7-9 15 CASSLVVAGSDTQYF TGTGCCAGCAGCTTAGTGGTGGCGGGATCAGATACGCAGTATTTT
TRBJ1-1 TRBD1 . TRBV28 15 CASSRQGQKNTEAFF TGTGCCAGCAGTCGGCAGGGACAGAAGAACACTGAAGCTTTCTTT
TRBJ1-2 TRBD1 . TRBV29-1 13 CSVGGQGSYGYTF TGCAGCGTTGGAGGACAGGGGAGCTATGGCTACACCTTC
TRBJ2-5 . . TRBV2 15 CASSAAPGPQETQYF TGTGCCAGCAGCGCAGCACCGGGTCCCCAAGAGACCCAGTACTTC
TRBJ2-4 TRBD1 . TRBV10-3 19 CAIRGGQGAAPLAKNIQYF TGTGCCATCAGGGGTGGGCAGGGGGCGGCCCCCCTAGCCAAAAACATTCAGTACTTC
TRBJ2-7 TRBD2 . TRBV28 14 CASRGAGEGYEQYF TGTGCCAGCAGGGGAGCGGGAGAGGGCTACGAGCAGTACTTC
TRBJ2-3 TRBD2 . TRBV4-1 17 CASNGVAGSASTDTQYF TGCGCCAGCAACGGGGTAGCGGGATCTGCTAGCACAGATACGCAGTATTTT
TRBJ1-2 . . TRBV7-6 13 CASSLGGGGGYTF TGTGCCAGCAGCTTAGGGGGGGGTGGTGGCTACACCTTC
TRBJ2-7 . once TRBV7-9 15 CASSFFGGQAYEQYF TGTGCCAGCAGCTTCTTTGGCGGGCAAGCCTACGAGCAGTACTTC
TRBJ2-3 TRBD1 . TRBV13 13 CASSFRGTDTQYF TGTGCCAGCAGCTTCAGGGGGACAGATACGCAGTATTTT
TRBJ1-5 . . TRBV10-3 14 CAISPGDSNQPQHF TGTGCCATCAGTCCGGGGGATAGCAATCAGCCCCAGCATTTT
TRBJ1-4 . . TRBV2 14 CASSVGGNNEKLFF TGTGCCAGCAGTGTGGGGGGAAACAATGAAAAACTGTTTTTT
TRBJ1-5 . . TRBV30 13 CASEQGGNQPQHF TGTGCCAGCGAACAGGGAGGCAATCAGCCCCAGCATTTT
TRBJ2-7 TRBD2 once TRBV27 18 CASTQRNLAGGRTYEQYF TGTGCCAGCACCCAACGGAATTTGGCGGGAGGAAGAACCTACGAGCAGTACTTC
TRBJ1-5 TRBD1 . TRBV18 15 CASSPQGGSNQPQHF TGTGCCAGCTCACCACAAGGGGGCAGCAATCAGCCCCAGCATTTT